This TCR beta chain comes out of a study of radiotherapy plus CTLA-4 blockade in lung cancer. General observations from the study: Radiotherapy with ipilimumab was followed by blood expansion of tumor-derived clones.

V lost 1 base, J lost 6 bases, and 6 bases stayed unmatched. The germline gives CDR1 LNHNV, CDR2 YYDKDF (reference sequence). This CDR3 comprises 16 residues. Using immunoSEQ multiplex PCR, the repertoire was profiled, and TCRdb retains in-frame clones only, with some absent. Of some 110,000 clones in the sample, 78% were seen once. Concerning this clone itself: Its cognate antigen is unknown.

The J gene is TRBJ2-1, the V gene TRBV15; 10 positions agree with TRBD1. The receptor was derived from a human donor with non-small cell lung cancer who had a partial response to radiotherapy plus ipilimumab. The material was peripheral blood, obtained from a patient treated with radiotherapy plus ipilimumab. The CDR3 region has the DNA TGTGCCACCAGCAGAGTTACCGGGACAGGGGCCAATGAGCAGTTCTTC. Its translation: CATSRVTGTGANEQFF.